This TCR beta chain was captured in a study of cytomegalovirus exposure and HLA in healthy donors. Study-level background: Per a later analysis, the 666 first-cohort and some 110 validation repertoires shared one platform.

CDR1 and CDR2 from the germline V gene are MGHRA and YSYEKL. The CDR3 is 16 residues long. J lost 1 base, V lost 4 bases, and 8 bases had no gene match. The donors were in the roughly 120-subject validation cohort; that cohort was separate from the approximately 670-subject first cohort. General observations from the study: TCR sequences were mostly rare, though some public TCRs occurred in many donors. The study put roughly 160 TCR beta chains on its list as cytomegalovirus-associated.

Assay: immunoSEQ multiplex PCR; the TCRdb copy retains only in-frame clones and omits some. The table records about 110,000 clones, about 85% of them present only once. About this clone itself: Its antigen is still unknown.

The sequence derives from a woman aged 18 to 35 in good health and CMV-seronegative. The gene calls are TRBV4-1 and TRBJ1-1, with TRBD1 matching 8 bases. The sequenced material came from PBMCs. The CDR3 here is CASSPRTGPKNTEAFF. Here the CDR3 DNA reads TGCGCCAGCAGCCCCCGGACAGGGCCCAAGAACACTGAAGCTTTCTTT.